The clone carrying this TCR beta chain has a count of ten or more. Trimming left V 5 bases short and J 0 bases short, with 13 bases between. The CDR3 runs 15 residues. Per germline, CDR1 LNHDA and CDR2 SQIVND (reference sequence). The entry originates in a study of shared clonotypes between healthy human individuals. TCRdb's table, derived via immunoSEQ multiplex PCR, lists solely in-frame clones and lacks some. The profile covers about 300,000 clones, with about 74% appearing a single time and about a tenth taken by the ten largest. Sequencing was performed on memory CD4+ T cells sorted from blood. Subset given: CD45RA-negative fraction. The source is a man aged 25-45 years in good health. The V gene is TRBV19, the J gene TRBJ1-2, with no clear D. CDR3 amino acids: CASSGENNANYGYTF. DNA of the CDR3: TGTGCCAGTAGTGGAGAAAACAACGCTAACTATGGCTACACCTTC. The full variable domain, in which reference TRBV19 and TRBJ1-2 provide the parts outside the CDR3, is DGGITQSPKYLFRKEGQNVTLSCEQNLNHDAMYWYRQDPGQGLRLIYYSQIVNDFQKGDIAEGYSVSREKKESFPLTVTSAQKNPTAFYLCASSGENNANYGYTFGSGTRLTVV.